This TCR beta chain emerged from a study of T cell repertoires and HLA-DP antigens. A remark on this clone: As yet, its antigen is unknown.

Primers targeted 54 TRBV and 13 TRBJ segments. Pre-culture CD4+ samples were sequenced deeply, targeting approximately 200,000 T cell genomes. Clones were sequenced by immunoSEQ multiplex PCR, and TCRdb holds only the in-frame ones, with some missing. This table holds tens of thousands of clones, over 75% found once. The ends lost 1 base at V and 4 bases at J; junction bases unmatched: 1. The CDR3 runs to 13 residues. Germline loops: CDR1 KGHSH, CDR2 LQKENI. The rearrangement joins TRBV18 to TRBJ2-7, with 7 bases identical to TRBD1. The sample comprised CD4+ T cells from PBMCs. The clonotype was recovered from a man in his sixties in good health and CMV-seronegative. The CDR3 region has the DNA TGTGCCAGCTCACCACGGGACAGATACGAGCAGTACTTC. Amino acid sequence: CASSPRDRYEQYF.